These 31 T cell receptor beta chains share one sample of origin, sequenced in a study of blood T cell repertoires in COVID-19. TCRdb keeps only in-frame clones here, not all; method: immunoSEQ multiplex PCR. The data show a few hundred thousand clones, about 82% seen once. The sample consisted of peripheral blood. Source of these receptors: a woman of 80 years or more with acute or convalescent COVID-19.

This rearrangement joins TRBV7-9 to TRBJ1-2; 7 nucleotides align to TRBD1. This CDR3 is built from 13 residues. Germline V gene lookup returns CDR1 SEHNR and CDR2 FQNEAQ (reference sequence). V dropped 5 bases and J dropped 3; count of bases not matched to a gene: 3. The CDR3 spells CASSPGTDYGYTF. DNA of the CDR3: TGTGCCAGCAGCCCCGGGACAGACTATGGCTACACCTTC. The whole variable domain, remainder taken from reference TRBV7-9 and TRBJ1-2, is DTGVSQNPRHKITKRGQNVTFRCDPISEHNRLYWYRQTLGQGPEFLTYFQNEAQLEKSRLLSDRFSAERPKGSFSTLEIQRTEQGDSAMYLCASSPGTDYGYTFGSGTRLTVV.

The V and J genes are TRBV12-1 and TRBJ1-5. TRBV12-1 is a pseudogene segment. The length of the CDR3 is 16 residues. CDR3 nucleotides: TGTGCCAGCAGCTTTGTCCGGGAGAGATGGGGTCGGCCCCAGCATTTT. Amino acids: CASSFVRERWGRPQHF.

J is TRBJ2-1 and V is TRBV6-2 or TRBV6-3; 8 nucleotides align to TRBD1. This CDR3 is 13 amino acids long. Germline loops: CDR1 MNHEY, CDR2 SVGEGT. The trim removed 2 bases at V and 9 bases at J, leaving 3 bases unmatched. CDR3 bases: TGTGCCAGCAGTTACGCAGGGGGCATTGAGCAGTTCTTC. Translation gives CASSYAGGIEQFF.

The V call is TRBV7-9, the J call TRBJ1-2, with 12 bases fitting TRBD1. After removal of 8 bases from V and 10 bases from J, the junction contained 20 bases not matched to a gene. Germline V gives CDR1 SEHNR, CDR2 FQNEAQ (reference sequence). The CDR3 consists of 17 residues. The CDR3 here is CASVPRDRGRPDQDYTF. As DNA, the CDR3 is TGTGCCAGCGTTCCCCGGGACAGGGGGCGCCCGGACCAGGACTACACCTTC.

V is TRBV12-1 and J is TRBJ2-7; the D segment call TRBD2 is taken from the table without a DNA check. TRBV12-1 corresponds to a pseudogene. The CDR3 totals 16 residues. DNA of the CDR3: TGTGCCAGCAGCCTTCTGCCCCGGGAGAGCGGCTACGAGCAGTACTTC. Translation: CASSLLPRESGYEQYF.

The chain links TRBV6-2 or TRBV6-3 to TRBJ1-1; D not resolved. This CDR3 contains 14 residues. With 6 bases removed from V and 5 bases from J, the gap between germline ends came to 16 bases. Looked up from germline, CDR1 is MNHEY and CDR2 is SVGEGT. The CDR3 sequence is CASSLPEVGTEAFF. CDR3 coding DNA: TGTGCCAGCAGCTTACCCGAGGTCGGAACTGAAGCTTTCTTT.

The DNA of the CDR3 is TGTGCCTGGATATTGCGGGAGAGAGACACAGATACGCAGTATTTT. This codes for CAWILRERDTDTQYF. This sequence joins TRBV30 and TRBJ2-3; TRBD2 aligns across 7 bases. CDR1 is GTSNPN and CDR2 is SVGIG in the germline V gene (reference sequence). The CDR3 contains 15 residues. V lost 4 bases to trimming and J lost 2 bases; unmatched junction nucleotides: 9.

This clone occurred a few times. The gene calls are TRBV5-5 and TRBJ1-2, with a weak D call TRBD1 (6 bases). V gave up 0 bases and J gave up 6 bases, with 15 bases separating them. The germline V gene encodes CDR1 SGHKS and CDR2 YYEKEE (reference sequence). The CDR3 covers 15 residues. The CDR3 DNA reads TGTGCCAGCAGCTTGGGGGGGCAAGTTACGAATGGCTACACCTTC. It specifies CASSLGGQVTNGYTF.

This clone appeared a few times. V and J are TRBV27 and TRBJ1-5, with D unclear. The CDR3 is 13 amino acids. With 3 bases removed from V and 2 bases from J, the gap between germline ends came to 5 bases. In germline, CDR1 is MNHEY, CDR2 SMNVEV (reference sequence). The CDR3, as DNA: TGTGCCAGCAGTTTCTCTGGCAATCAGCCCCAGCATTTT. Its translation: CASSFSGNQPQHF.

This clone was seen just once. The chain is built from TRBV27 and TRBJ1-2, with D uncertain. The CDR3 runs to 14 residues. V was pared by 6 bases and J by 4 bases, with 15 bases between. Germline CDR1 reads MNHEY; CDR2 reads SMNVEV (reference sequence). In DNA form, the CDR3 reads TGTGCCAGCAGCCCTTCGGGGAGGAGCTATGGCTACACCTTC. It codes for CASSPSGRSYGYTF.

The chain employs TRBV29-1 and TRBJ2-7; TRBD1 is a possible D gene (5 bases). Trimming left V 0 bases short and J 8 bases short, with 11 bases between. Germline V lookup: CDR1 SQVTM, CDR2 ANQGSEA. CDR3 size: 12 residues. The CDR3 here is CSVEDAGNQQYF. Written as DNA, the CDR3 is TGCAGCGTTGAAGACGCAGGGAACCAGCAGTACTTC.

The chain has TRBV12-5 and TRBJ1-1; D perhaps matches TRBD1 (6 bases). This CDR3 has 10 amino acids. With 9 bases removed from V and 5 bases from J, the gap between germline ends came to 7 bases. Germline V gene lookup returns CDR1 LGHNT and CDR2 FRNRAP. The CDR3 is CASRGTEAFF. Written as DNA, the CDR3 is TGTGCTAGCAGGGGAACTGAAGCTTTCTTT. Full variable domain (outside the CDR3, taken from reference TRBV12-5 and TRBJ1-1): DARVTQTPRHKVTEMGQEVTMRCQPILGHNTVFWYRQTMMQGLELLAYFRNRAPLDDSGMPKDRFSAEMPDATLATLKIQPSEPRDSAVYFCASRGTEAFFGQGTRLTVV.

This sequence joins TRBV21-1 and TRBJ2-7; TRBD2, the D gene given by the table, was not confirmed from the DNA. TRBV21-1 is marked as a pseudogene. There are 18 residues in the CDR3. DNA of the CDR3: TGTGCCAGCAGCAAAGCGGGAGGGAGGGAAGGGGACTCCTACGAGCAGTACTTC. This gives the protein CASSKAGGREGDSYEQYF.

V gene TRBV9 combines with J gene TRBJ2-1; 12 bases are a match to TRBD2. J gave up 7 bases and V 4 bases, and 12 bases lay outside the gene matches. The germline V gene encodes CDR1 SGDLS and CDR2 YYNGEE. CDR3 length equals 17 residues. The DNA of the CDR3 is TGTGCCAGCAGCCCACACGCTAGCGGGAGGGCCGGGAATGAGCAGTTCTTC. Translation gives CASSPHASGRAGNEQFF.

The sample holds a few counts of this clone. The rearrangement joins TRBV3-1 (or the pseudogene TRBV3-2) to TRBJ2-7; 9 nucleotides align to TRBD2. Trimming at V came to 4 bases and at J to 6 bases, leaving 7 bases not matched to a gene. Per germline, CDR1 LGHDT and CDR2 YNNKEL (reference sequence). The CDR3 loop spans 14 amino acids. The CDR3 DNA reads TGTGCCAGCAGCCCAGTAGCGGGAGTTACCGAGCAGTACTTC. Translation: CASSPVAGVTEQYF.

The chain employs TRBV19 and TRBJ2-3; TRBD2 matches 9 bases. CDR1 LNHDA and CDR2 SQIVND come from the germline V gene (reference sequence). The CDR3 runs 15 residues. The V gene end was trimmed by 5 bases and the J gene end by 1 base; junction bases not matched to a gene: 4. The CDR3 DNA reads as TGTGCCAGTAGTCTCCAGCGGGGGGGCACAGATACGCAGTATTTT. It specifies CASSLQRGGTDTQYF.

V usage is TRBV30 and J usage is TRBJ1-6; 9 nucleotides match TRBD1. V shed 6 bases, J shed 2 bases, and the junction held 11 bases outside the gene matches. CDR1 is GTSNPN and CDR2 is SVGIG in the germline V gene (reference sequence). This CDR3 spans 17 amino acids. The CDR3 loop reads CACTGTGREAYNSPLHF. CDR3 sequence (DNA): TGTGCCTGCACTGGGACAGGGAGAGAAGCCTATAATTCACCCCTCCACTTT. Supplemented by reference TRBV30 and TRBJ1-6, the full variable domain reads SQTIHQWPATLVQPVGSPLSLECTVEGTSNPNLYWYRQAAGRGLQLLFYSVGIGQISSEVPQNLSASRPQDRQFILSSKKLLLSDSGFYLCACTGTGREAYNSPLHFGNGTRLTVT.

The CDR3 DNA reads as TGCGCCAGCAGCCAAGTTGTAGCGGGGGGGCCCGACACCGGGGAGCTGTTTTTT. Translation: CASSQVVAGGPDTGELFF. The J gene is TRBJ2-2, the V gene TRBV4-3; 11 positions match TRBD2. CDR3 size: 18 residues. Germline lookup yields CDR1 LGHNA and CDR2 YSLEER. After removal of 1 base from V and 3 bases from J, the junction contained 7 bases not matched to a gene.

V usage is TRBV5-1 and J usage is TRBJ2-1, with no clear D. The germline V and J ends were trimmed by 0 bases and 6 bases, with 10 bases remaining between them. Germline values: CDR1 SGHRS, CDR2 YFSETQ. The CDR3 is 14 amino acids. The chain's CDR3 is CASSLGSRPNEQFF. The CDR3 DNA reads as TGCGCCAGCAGCTTGGGGTCCAGGCCCAATGAGCAGTTCTTC.

This clone was picked up a small number of times. V and J are TRBV7-9 and TRBJ1-1; D may be TRBD1 (5 bases). From germline, CDR1 is SEHNR and CDR2 FQNEAQ (reference sequence). The CDR3 extends over 16 amino acids. Trimming pared 5 bases from V and 6 bases from J, leaving 22 bases between. The CDR3 sequence is CASSPRGNGGGAEAFF. In DNA, the CDR3 is TGTGCCAGCAGCCCGAGGGGAAACGGCGGAGGGGCTGAAGCTTTCTTT.

V usage is TRBV27 and J usage is TRBJ2-7; 7 bases align to TRBD1. From germline, CDR1 is MNHEY and CDR2 SMNVEV (reference sequence). The CDR3 consists of 12 residues. V was clipped by 6 bases and J by 6 bases; unmatched bases: 5. The CDR3 DNA is TGTGCCAGCAGACAGGGGATCGGCGAGCAGTACTTC. This encodes CASRQGIGEQYF.

The genes are TRBV3-1 (or the pseudogene TRBV3-2) and TRBJ2-2, with D possibly being TRBD1 (7 bases). The length of the CDR3 is 16 residues. Germline CDR1 is LGHDT and CDR2 is YNNKEL (reference sequence). V lost 0 bases and J 6 bases, leaving 14 bases between the germline ends. The CDR3 protein is CASSQEAIRGAGELFF. The CDR3 coding sequence is TGTGCCAGCAGCCAAGAAGCGATCAGGGGGGCCGGGGAGCTGTTTTTT.

The CDR3 is CASSQEWGLAGVNEQFF. CDR3 bases: TGTGCCAGCAGCCAAGAATGGGGACTAGCGGGAGTCAATGAGCAGTTCTTC. The V call is TRBV14, the J call TRBJ2-1; 14 bases agree with TRBD2. Germline CDR1 reads SGHDN; CDR2 reads FVKESK. Trimming at V came to 0 bases and at J to 6 bases, leaving 4 bases not matched to a gene. The CDR3 is 17 amino acids.

The chain has TRBV4-3 and TRBJ2-7; 8 bases match TRBD1. From germline, CDR1 is LGHNA and CDR2 YSLEER. The CDR3 totals 15 residues. After removal of 3 bases from V and 3 bases from J, the junction contained 7 bases not matched to a gene. CDR3 in DNA: TGCGCCAGCAGCCAGACTACAGGGGGTGTCTACGAGCAGTACTTC. Residues: CASSQTTGGVYEQYF.

CDR3 region: CASGPGQGETQYF. The CDR3 DNA sequence: TGTGCCAGCGGACCGGGACAGGGAGAGACCCAGTACTTC. The V and J genes are TRBV2 and TRBJ2-5, with 9 bases identical to TRBD1. The CDR3 has 13 amino acids. Trimming removed 8 bases from V and 4 bases from J; junction bases left unmatched: 5. The germline V gene has CDR1 SNHLY and CDR2 FYNNEI. The full variable domain, in which reference TRBV2 and TRBJ2-5 provide the parts outside the CDR3, is EPEVTQTPSHQVTQMGQEVILRCVPISNHLYFYWYRQILGQKVEFLVSFYNNEISEKSEIFDDQFSVERPDGSNFTLKIRSTKLEDSAMYFCASGPGQGETQYFGPGTRLLVL.

The chain carries TRBV5-1 and TRBJ2-3, with D possibly matching TRBD1 (5 bases). This CDR3 comprises 14 residues. Germline V gives CDR1 SGHRS, CDR2 YFSETQ. The V end lost 0 bases, the J end lost 6 bases, and 11 bases lay between the germline ends. This CDR3 reads CASSLERGGDTQYF. Written as DNA, the CDR3 is TGCGCCAGCAGCTTGGAAAGGGGTGGGGATACGCAGTATTTT.

The chain joins TRBV25-1 to TRBJ2-2; 7 bases agree with TRBD1. The V gene's germline CDR1 is MGHDK and CDR2 SYGVNS. Trimming took 6 bases from V and 7 from J; bases not matched to a gene: 8. This CDR3 is 14 amino acids long. The CDR3, as DNA: TGTGCCAGCAGAAACACAGGGGAAGGCGGGGAGCTGTTTTTT. Translating gives CASRNTGEGGELFF.

The chain uses TRBV19 and TRBJ1-1; TRBD1 agrees at 10 bases. CDR1 LNHDA and CDR2 SQIVND come from the germline V gene (reference sequence). The CDR3 length is 15 residues. V dropped 7 bases and J dropped 8; count of bases not matched to a gene: 13. CDR3 residues: CASNPGSDRGLEAFF. The CDR3, as DNA: TGTGCCAGTAACCCCGGTAGTGACAGGGGGCTGGAAGCTTTCTTT. The complete variable domain, with remaining parts taken from reference TRBV19 and TRBJ1-1, reads DGGITQSPKYLFRKEGQNVTLSCEQNLNHDAMYWYRQDPGQGLRLIYYSQIVNDFQKGDIAEGYSVSREKKESFPLTVTSAQKNPTAFYLCASNPGSDRGLEAFFGQGTRLTVV.

This chain links TRBV7-2 with TRBJ2-1, with a tentative D call TRBD2 (6 bases). Looked up from germline, CDR1 is SGHTA and CDR2 is FQGNSA. The V gene lost 5 bases and the J gene lost 4 bases, with 12 bases spanning the gap. The CDR3 covers 14 residues. CDR3 amino acids: CASSAMTSYNEQFF. In nucleotides, the CDR3 is TGTGCCAGCAGCGCCATGACTAGTTACAATGAGCAGTTCTTC.

The chain couples TRBV11-2 to TRBJ2-3; D remains ambiguous. The ends were cut back, 1 base at V and 0 bases at J, with 5 bases in the middle. The CDR3 runs to 14 residues. Germline loops: CDR1 SGHAT, CDR2 FQNNGV. Here the CDR3 reads CASSLVPSTDTQYF. CDR3 DNA: TGTGCCAGCAGCTTAGTCCCTAGCACAGATACGCAGTATTTT. Together with reference TRBV11-2 and TRBJ2-3, the CDR3 gives the full variable domain: EAGVAQSPRYKIIEKRQSVAFWCNPISGHATLYWYQQILGQGPKLLIQFQNNGVVDDSQLPKDRFSAERLKGVDSTLKIQPAKLEDSAVYLCASSLVPSTDTQYFGPGTRLTVL.

The chain uses TRBV6-5 and TRBJ1-5; 8 nucleotides match TRBD1. In germline, CDR1 is MNHEY, CDR2 SVGAGI. V was clipped by 4 bases and J by 7 bases; unmatched bases: 6. CDR3 length: 14 residues. CDR3 loop: CASSLDREDQPQHF. The CDR3 DNA sequence: TGTGCCAGCAGTTTGGACAGGGAGGACCAGCCCCAGCATTTT.